Detailed here is one T cell receptor beta chain. The length of the CDR3 is 15 residues. Germline CDR1 and CDR2: SGHVS and FNYEAQ. This record belongs to a study of immune characterization of retroperitoneal liposarcoma. From the PCR reads, TCRdb called clonotypes with MiXCR, one entry per CDR3 protein. The sample lists roughly 1,500 distinct CDR3 sequences; around 50% were seen once. This receptor was taken from a female donor with retroperitoneal liposarcoma. Sequenced sample: tumor tissue. V and J are TRBV7-6 and TRBJ2-4; D is unclear. Gene TRBJ2-7 matches the end of the DNA better, so the J call may be wrong. CDR3 sequence reads: CASSPTSPGPSEQYF. Here the CDR3 DNA reads TGTGCCAGCAGCCCCACCTCTCCCGGGCCTAGCGAGCAGTACTTC.